This TCR beta chain was documented in a study of T cells in Graves' hyperthyroidism and ophthalmopathy. With V trimmed by 5 bases and J by 3 bases, 2 bases remained unmatched. The germline V gene encodes CDR1 SGHVS and CDR2 FNYEAQ. The CDR3 contains 14 residues. Stable disease denoted Graves' hyperthyroidism without ophthalmopathy progression within 18 months. Newly diagnosed patients aged 18 to 65 had hyperthyroidism of under 2 months' duration. The PBMCs had their origin in roughly 10 ml of fresh peripheral blood. TCR beta CDR3 sequences were amplified from RNA transcripts. Primed by the HTBI set, a first-round RT-PCR was run on the TCR CDR3. TCRdb reanalysed the multiplex PCR reads using MiXCR and keeps one entry per CDR3 protein. The table includes more than 450,000 distinct CDR3 sequences, 14% detected once.

The chain combines TRBV7-6 with TRBJ2-2, with 8 nucleotides matching TRBD2. Sequencing was carried out using blood. This clonotype originated in a woman in her thirties or forties with Graves' hyperthyroidism. CDR3 loop: CASSELADTGELFF. DNA for the CDR3: TGTGCCAGCAGCGAACTAGCGGACACCGGGGAGCTGTTTTTT.